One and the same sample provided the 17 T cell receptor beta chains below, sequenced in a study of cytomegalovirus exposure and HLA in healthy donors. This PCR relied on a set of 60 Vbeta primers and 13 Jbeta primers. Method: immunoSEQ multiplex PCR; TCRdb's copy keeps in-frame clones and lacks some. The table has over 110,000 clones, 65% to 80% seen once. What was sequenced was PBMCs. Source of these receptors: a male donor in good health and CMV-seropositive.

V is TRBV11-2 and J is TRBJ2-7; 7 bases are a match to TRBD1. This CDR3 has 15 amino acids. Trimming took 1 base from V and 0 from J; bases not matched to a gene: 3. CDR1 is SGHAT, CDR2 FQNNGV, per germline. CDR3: CASSLGGDSSYEQYF. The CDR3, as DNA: TGTGCCAGCAGCTTAGGTGGGGACAGCTCCTACGAGCAGTACTTC.

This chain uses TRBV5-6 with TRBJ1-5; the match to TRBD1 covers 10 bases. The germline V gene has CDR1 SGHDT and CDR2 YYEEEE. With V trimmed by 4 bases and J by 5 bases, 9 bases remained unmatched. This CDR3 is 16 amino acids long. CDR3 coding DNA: TGTGCCAGCAGCCTCCGGACAGGGGGTTGGCATCAGCCCCAGCATTTT. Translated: CASSLRTGGWHQPQHF.

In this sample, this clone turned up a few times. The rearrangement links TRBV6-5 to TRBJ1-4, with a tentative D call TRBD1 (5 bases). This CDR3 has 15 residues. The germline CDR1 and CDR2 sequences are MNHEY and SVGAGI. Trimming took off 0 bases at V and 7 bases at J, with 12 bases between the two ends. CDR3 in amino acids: CASSYSGGVSEKLFF. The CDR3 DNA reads TGTGCCAGCAGTTACTCTGGAGGGGTCAGTGAAAAACTGTTTTTT.

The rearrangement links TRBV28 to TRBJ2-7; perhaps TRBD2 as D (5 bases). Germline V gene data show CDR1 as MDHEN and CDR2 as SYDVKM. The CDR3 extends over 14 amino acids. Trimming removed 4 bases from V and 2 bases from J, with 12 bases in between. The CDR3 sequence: CASSSPGIPYEQYF. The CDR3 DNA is TGTGCCAGCAGTTCTCCGGGAATCCCCTACGAGCAGTACTTC.

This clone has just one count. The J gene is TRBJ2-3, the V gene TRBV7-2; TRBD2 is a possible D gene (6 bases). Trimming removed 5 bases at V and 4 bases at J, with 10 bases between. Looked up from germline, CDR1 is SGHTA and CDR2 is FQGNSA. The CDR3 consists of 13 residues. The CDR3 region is CASSPAGPDTQYF. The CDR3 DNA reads TGTGCCAGCAGCCCAGCGGGCCCAGATACGCAGTATTTT.

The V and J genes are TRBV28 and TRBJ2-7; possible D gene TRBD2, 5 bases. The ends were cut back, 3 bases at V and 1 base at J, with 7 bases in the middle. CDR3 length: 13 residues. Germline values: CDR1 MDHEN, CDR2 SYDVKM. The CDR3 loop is CASSFAGSYEQYF. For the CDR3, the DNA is TGTGCCAGCAGTTTCGCGGGTTCCTACGAGCAGTACTTC.

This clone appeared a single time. This CDR3 reads CASSLTRTDNSPLHF. CDR3 nucleotide sequence: TGTGCCAGCAGCTTAACCCGGACTGATAATTCACCCCTCCACTTT. The V gene is TRBV11-2, the J gene TRBJ1-6; D is unresolved. This CDR3 region has 15 residues. Trimming left V 2 bases short and J 5 bases short, with 10 bases between. Germline CDR1 and CDR2: SGHAT and FQNNGV. The full variable domain, completed using reference TRBV11-2 and TRBJ1-6, is EAGVAQSPRYKIIEKRQSVAFWCNPISGHATLYWYQQILGQGPKLLIQFQNNGVVDDSQLPKDRFSAERLKGVDSTLKIQPAKLEDSAVYLCASSLTRTDNSPLHFGNGTRLTVT.

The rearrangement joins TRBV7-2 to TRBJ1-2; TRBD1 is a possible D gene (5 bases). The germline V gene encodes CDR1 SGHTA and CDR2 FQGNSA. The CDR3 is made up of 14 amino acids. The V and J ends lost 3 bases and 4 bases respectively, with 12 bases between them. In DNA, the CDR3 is TGTGCCAGCAGCTTCGGCAGGAGGGGCTATGGCTACACCTTC. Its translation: CASSFGRRGYGYTF. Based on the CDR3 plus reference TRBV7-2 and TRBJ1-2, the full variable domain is GAGVSQSPSNKVTEKGKDVELRCDPISGHTALYWYRQSLGQGLEFLIYFQGNSAPDKSGLPSDRFSAERTGGSVSTLTIQRTQQEDSAVYLCASSFGRRGYGYTFGSGTRLTVV.

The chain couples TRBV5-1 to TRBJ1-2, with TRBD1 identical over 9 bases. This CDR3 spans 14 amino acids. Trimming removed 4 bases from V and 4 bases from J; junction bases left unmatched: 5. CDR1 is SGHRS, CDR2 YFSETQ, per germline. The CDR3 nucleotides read TGCGCCAGCAGCGAGACGGGACAGGGCTATGGCTACACCTTC. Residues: CASSETGQGYGYTF. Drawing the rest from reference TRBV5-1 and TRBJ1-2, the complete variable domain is KAGVTQTPRYLIKTRGQQVTLSCSPISGHRSVSWYQQTPGQGLQFLFEYFSETQRNKGNFPGRFSGRQFSNSRSEMNVSTLELGDSALYLCASSETGQGYGYTFGSGTRLTVV.

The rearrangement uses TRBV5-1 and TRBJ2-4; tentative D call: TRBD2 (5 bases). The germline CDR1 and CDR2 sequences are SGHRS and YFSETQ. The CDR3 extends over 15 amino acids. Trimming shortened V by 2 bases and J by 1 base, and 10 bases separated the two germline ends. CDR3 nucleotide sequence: TGCGCCAGCAGCTTACCCCGCGGGGCCAAAAACATTCAGTACTTC. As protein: CASSLPRGAKNIQYF.

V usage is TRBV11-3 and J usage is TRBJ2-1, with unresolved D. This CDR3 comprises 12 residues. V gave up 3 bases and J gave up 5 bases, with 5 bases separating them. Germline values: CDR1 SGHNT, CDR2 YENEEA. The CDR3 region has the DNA TGTGCCAGCAGCTTCCGGGACAATGAGCAGTTCTTC. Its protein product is CASSFRDNEQFF. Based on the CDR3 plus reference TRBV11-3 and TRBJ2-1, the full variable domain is EAGVVQSPRYKIIEKKQPVAFWCNPISGHNTLYWYLQNLGQGPELLIRYENEEAVDDSQLPKDRFSAERLKGVDSTLKIQPAELGDSAVYLCASSFRDNEQFFGPGTRLTVL.

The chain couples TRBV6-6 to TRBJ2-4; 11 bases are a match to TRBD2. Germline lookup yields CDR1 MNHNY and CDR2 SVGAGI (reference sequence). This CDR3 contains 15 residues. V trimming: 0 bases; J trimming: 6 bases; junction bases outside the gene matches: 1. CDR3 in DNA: TGTGCCAGCAGTTACTCACTAGCGGGGGCAAACATTCAGTACTTC. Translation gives CASSYSLAGANIQYF.

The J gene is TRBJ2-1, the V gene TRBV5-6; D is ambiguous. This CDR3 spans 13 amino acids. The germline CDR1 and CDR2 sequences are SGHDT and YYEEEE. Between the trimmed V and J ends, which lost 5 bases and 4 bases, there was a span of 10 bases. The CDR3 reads CASSFGSYNEQFF. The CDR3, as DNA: TGTGCCAGCAGTTTTGGCAGTTACAATGAGCAGTTCTTC.

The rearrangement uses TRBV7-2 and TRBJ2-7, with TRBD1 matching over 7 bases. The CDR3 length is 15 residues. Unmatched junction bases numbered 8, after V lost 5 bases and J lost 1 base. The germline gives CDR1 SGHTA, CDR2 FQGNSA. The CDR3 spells CASSLGQAASYEQYF. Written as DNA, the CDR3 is TGTGCCAGCAGCCTAGGACAGGCCGCTTCCTACGAGCAGTACTTC.

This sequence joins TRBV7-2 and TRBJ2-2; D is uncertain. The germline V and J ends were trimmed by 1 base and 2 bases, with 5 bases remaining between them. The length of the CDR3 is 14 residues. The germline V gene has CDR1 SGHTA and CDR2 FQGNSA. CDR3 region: CASSLVLNTGELFF. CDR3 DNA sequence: TGTGCCAGCAGCTTAGTACTTAACACCGGGGAGCTGTTTTTT.

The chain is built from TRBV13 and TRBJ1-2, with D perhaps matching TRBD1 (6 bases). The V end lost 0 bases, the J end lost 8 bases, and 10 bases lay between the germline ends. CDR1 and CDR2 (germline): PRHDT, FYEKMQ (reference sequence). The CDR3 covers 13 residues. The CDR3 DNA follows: TGTGCCAGCAGCTTAGGACAGGGCAGAGGCTACACCTTC. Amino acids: CASSLGQGRGYTF.

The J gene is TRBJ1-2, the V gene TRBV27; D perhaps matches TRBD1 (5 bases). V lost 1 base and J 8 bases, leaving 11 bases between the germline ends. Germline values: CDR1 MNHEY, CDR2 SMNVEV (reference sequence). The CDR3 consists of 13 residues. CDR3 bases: TGTGCCAGCAGTTTATTATCAGGGTCGGGCTACACCTTC. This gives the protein CASSLLSGSGYTF.